This is a list of T cell receptor beta chains from one sample in a study of T cells after yellow fever vaccination. Each CDR3 protein gets one entry after TCRdb re-called the 5' RACE reads with MiXCR. This table has about 63,000 distinct CDR3 sequences, 7.4% appearing once. The sample here was CD8+ T cells sorted from PBMCs, taken 15 days after the yellow fever booster vaccination. The receptors come from a man aged 25-45 years who received the YFV17D yellow fever vaccine. CDR3s include the opening cysteine and the closing phenylalanine or tryptophan. A D gene is named only where the DNA matches it firmly. Expanded clones are given a class, and other clones once, few, many or no size at all.

many,13,TRBV5-1,TRBJ1-2,-,TGCGCCAGCAGGCTGAATGAGGGCTATGGCTACACCTTC,CASRLNEGYGYTF
-,16,TRBV6-1,TRBJ2-6,-,TGTGCCAGCATCCCCTCGCCCCATTCGGGGGCCAACGTCCTGACTTTC,CASIPSPHSGANVLTF
many,11,TRBV7-9,TRBJ2-3,-,TGTGCCAGCAGCTTAGGGCTAGAGGGAGATTTT,CASSLGLEGDF
-,13,TRBV29-1,TRBJ2-7,-,TGCAGCGTTGCCTTCGAGACAGAGAACGAGCAGTACTTC,CSVAFETENEQYF
many,14,TRBV29-1,TRBJ2-5,-,TGCAGCGTTGATGTATCGGGGACATTCGAGACCCAGTACTTC,CSVDVSGTFETQYF
many,13,TRBV5-1,TRBJ2-7,-,TGCGCCAGCAAGGACGGGTTGACCTACGAGCAGTACTTC,CASKDGLTYEQYF
few,14,TRBV5-1,TRBJ1-4,-,TGCGCCAGCAGCTTGGGACAGCCTAATGAAAAACTGTTTTTT,CASSLGQPNEKLFF
many,14,TRBV9,TRBJ2-2,-,TGTGCCAGCAGCCCGGGGGGCGGTAGCGGGGAGCTGTTTTTT,CASSPGGGSGELFF
many,14,TRBV27,TRBJ2-7,TRBD2,TGTGCCAGCAGTTTAGCGGGAGGCGGGGACGAGCAGTACTTC,CASSLAGGGDEQYF
few,18,TRBV12-3/TRBV12-4,TRBJ2-7,TRBD2,TGTGCCATCAGCCCCGGACTAGCGGGAGGGCCAGTGGCCTACGAGCAGTACTTC,CAISPGLAGGPVAYEQYF
many,12,TRBV29-1,TRBJ1-4,TRBD1,TGCAGCGTTGGCCAGGGGGGAGAAAAACTGTTTTTT,CSVGQGGEKLFF
many,15,TRBV7-2,TRBJ2-1,-,TGTGCCAGCAGCTTAACCGGGAGCGCCTACAATGAGCAGTTCTTC,CASSLTGSAYNEQFF
many,12,TRBV7-9,TRBJ2-1,-,TGTGCCAGCAGCCCGGCGGGGAATGAGCAGTTCTTC,CASSPAGNEQFF
many,12,TRBV5-1,TRBJ1-1,-,TGCGCCAGCAGCGGTGGAGTCACTGAAGCTTTCTTT,CASSGGVTEAFF
many,13,TRBV27,TRBJ2-3,-,TGTGCCAGCAGTTTAGCGATAACAGATACGCAGTATTTT,CASSLAITDTQYF
many,15,TRBV12-3/TRBV12-4,TRBJ2-5,-,TGTGCCAGCAGTCTGGGGACGGGGATCCAAGAGACCCAGTACTTC,CASSLGTGIQETQYF
many,14,TRBV9,TRBJ2-7,TRBD1,TGTGCCAGCAGCGTAGGGACAGGGGGGGCCGAGCAGTACTTC,CASSVGTGGAEQYF
many,12,TRBV10-3,TRBJ2-1,-,TGTGCCATCGGGAAGGGCTACAATGAGCAGTTCTTC,CAIGKGYNEQFF
-,18,TRBV3-1,TRBJ2-1,-,TGTGCCAGCAGCAAACAGGTCCCTTGGACACACCCTTACAATGAGCAGTTCTTC,CASSKQVPWTHPYNEQFF
-,13,TRBV7-9,TRBJ2-3,TRBD2,TGTGCCAGAAGCCCACCGGGACTAGCCGAGGGGAATTTT,CARSPPGLAEGNF
many,13,TRBV7-2,TRBJ1-2,TRBD1,TGTGCCAGCAGCCCTCCAGGGGGCTATGGCTACACCTTC,CASSPPGGYGYTF
few,16,TRBV13,TRBJ1-2,TRBD1,TGTGCCAGCAGCTTAGGGATGGGGACAGGGGTATATGGCTACACCTTC,CASSLGMGTGVYGYTF
-,15,TRBV12-3/TRBV12-4,TRBJ2-5,-,TGTGCCAGCAGTTCGCGGGCCAGGTGGCAAGAGACCCAGTACTTC,CASSSRARWQETQYF
few,18,TRBV20-1,TRBJ2-7,-,TGCAGTGCTAGAGATTACCTCAAGGGGGCTAGCGGGCCCTACGAGCAGTACTTC,CSARDYLKGASGPYEQYF
many,17,TRBV15,TRBJ2-7,TRBD1,TGTGCCACCAGCAGAGATTGGGGGGGGACAGGGGACCACGAGCAGTACTTC,CATSRDWGGTGDHEQYF
many,13,TRBV20-1,TRBJ2-7,TRBD2,TGCAGTGCTAGTGATCTAGCGGGAGCTAAGCAGTACTTC,CSASDLAGAKQYF
many,15,TRBV25-1,TRBJ2-3,-,TGTGCCAGCAGTGAAAGGGGAGGCGCCTCAGATACGCAGTATTTT,CASSERGGASDTQYF
many,13,TRBV27,TRBJ2-7,-,TGTGCCAGCGCCGTGGGCGGCTCCTACGAGCAGTACTTC,CASAVGGSYEQYF
many,17,TRBV7-8,TRBJ2-7,-,TGTGCCAGCAGCCAGACTACCGTTTTCGTGACCCTCTACGAGCAGTACTTC,CASSQTTVFVTLYEQYF
many,17,TRBV28,TRBJ2-1,TRBD2,TGTGCCAGCAGCTGGGGAGCGGGAGGGCGCCTGATGAATGAGCAGTTCTTC,CASSWGAGGRLMNEQFF
many,14,TRBV7-6,TRBJ2-7,TRBD1,TGTGCCAGCAGCCGAGGGACAGGAAACTACGAGCAGTACTTC,CASSRGTGNYEQYF
many,15,TRBV6-2/TRBV6-3,TRBJ2-7,TRBD2,TGTGCCAGCAGTAGGGGACTAGCGGGAACCTACGAGCAGTACTTC,CASSRGLAGTYEQYF
many,16,TRBV15,TRBJ2-1,TRBD2,TGTGCCACCAGCAGAGATCCTAGCGGGAGTGTCAATGAGCAGTTCTTC,CATSRDPSGSVNEQFF
many,14,TRBV7-2,TRBJ1-6,-,TGTGCCAGCAGCTTAGCGCCCCCAGGCTCACCCCTCCACTTT,CASSLAPPGSPLHF
many,17,TRBV12-3/TRBV12-4,TRBJ2-1,TRBD2,TGTGCCAGCAGTTTAGCGGGACTAGCGGGATCTCAGAATGAGCAGTTCTTC,CASSLAGLAGSQNEQFF
many,14,TRBV5-6,TRBJ1-1,-,TGTGCCAGCAGCGGGGTGGGCATGAACACTGAAGCTTTCTTT,CASSGVGMNTEAFF
-,16,TRBV5-1,TRBJ2-7,TRBD1,TGCGCCAGCAGCTTAGGGCAGGGGGCGGCTCATTACGAGCAGTACTTC,CASSLGQGAAHYEQYF
-,14,TRBV10-3,TRBJ2-7,-,TGTGCCATCAGTGAGTCGACCCACTCCTACGAGCAGTACTTC,CAISESTHSYEQYF
many,12,TRBV27,TRBJ2-2,TRBD2,TGTGCCAGCAACGGGGGGGCCGGGGAGCTGTTTTTT,CASNGGAGELFF
many,15,TRBV4-2,TRBJ2-3,-,TGTGCCAGCAGCCCCGCCCAGGGTAGCGAAGATACGCAGTATTTT,CASSPAQGSEDTQYF
many,14,TRBV28,TRBJ2-7,-,TGTGCCAGCAGTTTATGGAGGGCATCCTACGAGCAGTACTTC,CASSLWRASYEQYF
many,12,TRBV3-1,TRBJ2-7,-,TGTGCCAGCAGCCCCCTCCCGGGAGAGCAGTACTTC,CASSPLPGEQYF
many,15,TRBV5-1,TRBJ2-1,TRBD2,TGCGCCAGCAGCCTGGCTAGCGGAATTTTGAATGAGCAGTTCTTC,CASSLASGILNEQFF
many,15,TRBV18,TRBJ2-7,-,TGTGCCAGCTCCCCTGGAGAAGGGGTCCCCTACGAGCAGTACTTC,CASSPGEGVPYEQYF
many,17,TRBV11-2,TRBJ2-3,TRBD2,TGTGCCAGCAGCTTAGACGGCTTGACTAGCGGCACAGATACGCAGTATTTT,CASSLDGLTSGTDTQYF
many,16,TRBV28,TRBJ2-1,-,TGTGCCAGCAGTCCACCGGATGGGGTCTCCTACAATGAGCAGTTCTTC,CASSPPDGVSYNEQFF
many,15,TRBV5-1,TRBJ2-5,TRBD2,TGCGCCAGCAGCTTGTGGGGAGGGGTTTCGGAGACCCAGTACTTC,CASSLWGGVSETQYF
-,12,TRBV18,TRBJ2-5,-,TGTGCCAGCTCACGGGACTTGGAGACCCAGTACTTC,CASSRDLETQYF
many,15,TRBV6-5,TRBJ2-3,TRBD2,TGTGCCAGCAGTTACCTAGCGGGAGAGTTGGATACGCAGTATTTT,CASSYLAGELDTQYF
-,14,TRBV13,TRBJ2-7,-,TGTGCCAGCAGCTTACAGGGGGAGAGCGGGGAGCAGTACTTC,CASSLQGESGEQYF
many,15,TRBV2,TRBJ2-1,TRBD1,TGTGCCAGCAGCGACCGGGACAGGGGCTACAATGAGCAGTTCTTC,CASSDRDRGYNEQFF
many,14,TRBV2,TRBJ1-5,TRBD1,TGTGCCAGCAGTGACCACACAGGGGCTTGGCCCCAGCATTTT,CASSDHTGAWPQHF